This T cell receptor beta chain was sequenced for a study of T cells in Graves' hyperthyroidism and ophthalmopathy. Study-level results: Ophthalmopathy could be told apart from stable hyperthyroidism with a 13 V-J model.

The length of the CDR3 is 11 residues. V gave up 6 bases and J gave up 7 bases, with 7 bases separating them. From germline, CDR1 is DFQATT and CDR2 SNEGSKA (reference sequence). TCR beta CDR3 regions were amplified from RNA. The HTBI primer set served for first-round RT-PCR of the TCR CDR3. TCRdb analysed the multiplex PCR reads with MiXCR anew, one entry per CDR3 protein. The data hold around 700,000 distinct CDR3 sequences, with under 20% observed a single time. For this clonotype: Its antigen remains unknown.

The authors took PBMCs from 10 ml fresh peripheral blood. This sequence was found in a woman aged 45-59 years with Graves' hyperthyroidism that later progressed to Graves' ophthalmopathy. This chain links TRBV20-1 with TRBJ1-6; D is uncertain. Sequencing was done on a sample of blood. CDR3 bases: TGCAGTGCCGGGCCAAATTCACCCCTCCACTTT. It encodes CSAGPNSPLHF.